The next 32 T cell receptor beta chains were all read from a single sample in a study of blood T cell repertoires in COVID-19. The protocol was immunoSEQ multiplex PCR, while the TCRdb copy is restricted to in-frame clones and leaves out a portion. Of roughly 100,000 clones listed, around four fifths are singletons. Sequenced input: peripheral blood. The receptors shown here come from a woman between 70 and 85 years old with acute or convalescent COVID-19.

This clone was recorded a few times. The chain links TRBV28 to TRBJ2-7; TRBD2 is a possible D gene (5 bases). V was clipped by 3 bases and J by 2 bases, with 8 bases between them. The CDR3 has 13 residues. The germline gives CDR1 MDHEN, CDR2 SYDVKM. The CDR3 DNA reads TGTGCCAGCAGTTTGGAGGTCCCCTACGAGCAGTACTTC. Protein: CASSLEVPYEQYF.

This clone was counted a single time. This chain connects TRBV6-5 to TRBJ2-3, with 7 positions matching TRBD2. The junction had 4 bases not matched to a gene; V was cut back by 0 bases and J by 1 base. This CDR3 is built from 16 residues. Germline-derived CDR1 and CDR2 are MNHEY and SVGAGI. CDR3 in amino acids: CASSYSPGGGTDTQYF. The CDR3 DNA reads as TGTGCCAGCAGTTACTCCCCGGGGGGAGGCACAGATACGCAGTATTTT.

J is TRBJ2-1 and V is TRBV2, with 11 bases aligning to TRBD1. The CDR3 runs 14 residues. Germline V gives CDR1 SNHLY, CDR2 FYNNEI. The J segment lost 6 bases and the V segment lost 8 bases, leaving 6 bases of the junction unmatched. The CDR3 here is CASDRGQGGNEQFF. The CDR3 DNA sequence: TGTGCCAGCGATAGGGGACAGGGGGGCAATGAGCAGTTCTTC.

The chain carries TRBV2 and TRBJ1-1, with 12 bases identical to TRBD1. Germline V gene data show CDR1 as SNHLY and CDR2 as FYNNEI. The CDR3 consists of 15 residues. Trimming cost V 7 bases and J 5 bases; bases outside gene matches: 8. The CDR3 loop is CASTFLGQGATEAFF. DNA for the CDR3: TGTGCCAGCACTTTTTTGGGACAGGGGGCGACTGAAGCTTTCTTT.

This clone was detected only a few times. The chain couples TRBV5-1 to TRBJ1-1, with D perhaps TRBD1 (5 bases). V shed 2 bases and J shed 0 bases, with 14 bases lying between them. Looked up from germline, CDR1 is SGHRS and CDR2 is YFSETQ. The CDR3 sequence is 16 residues long. This CDR3 is CASSLLGETMNTEAFF. CDR3 DNA: TGCGCCAGCAGCTTATTAGGGGAAACAATGAACACTGAAGCTTTCTTT. The full variable domain, rest sourced from reference TRBV5-1 and TRBJ1-1, is KAGVTQTPRYLIKTRGQQVTLSCSPISGHRSVSWYQQTPGQGLQFLFEYFSETQRNKGNFPGRFSGRQFSNSRSEMNVSTLELGDSALYLCASSLLGETMNTEAFFGQGTRLTVV.

The V and J genes are TRBV5-1 and TRBJ2-7; weak D call: TRBD2 (6 bases). CDR3 size: 13 residues. Germline V gene sequence: CDR1 SGHRS, CDR2 YFSETQ. V dropped 5 bases and J dropped 4 bases, with 13 bases sitting between them. Here the CDR3 reads CASRRDFLYEQYF. CDR3 DNA: TGCGCCAGCAGGCGGGACTTTTTGTACGAGCAGTACTTC.

The chain joins TRBV7-9 to TRBJ2-7; D not resolved. The CDR3 is made up of 15 amino acids. Germline V lookup: CDR1 SEHNR, CDR2 FQNEAQ (reference sequence). With 2 bases removed from V and 0 bases from J, the gap between germline ends came to 11 bases. In DNA, the CDR3 is TGTGCCAGCAGCTTAAACCCCCTCAGCTCCTACGAGCAGTACTTC. Protein sequence: CASSLNPLSSYEQYF.

The V call is TRBV6-4, the J call TRBJ1-6, with D maybe TRBD1 (5 bases). The CDR3 covers 14 residues. V lost 6 bases and J 10 bases, leaving 16 bases between the germline ends. The germline V gene encodes CDR1 MRHNA and CDR2 SNTAGT. The CDR3 spells CASRGEGVYSPLHF. The CDR3 DNA follows: TGTGCCAGCAGGGGGGAGGGAGTCTACTCACCCCTCCACTTT.

This clone has just one count. V usage is TRBV10-3 and J usage is TRBJ1-1, with a weak D call TRBD1 (5 bases). CDR3 length: 14 residues. CDR1 is ENHRY and CDR2 is SYGVKD in the germline V gene. Trimming took 4 bases from V and 5 from J, leaving 14 bases between them. The CDR3 here is CAISVEGLSTEAFF. CDR3 in DNA: TGTGCCATCAGTGTGGAGGGGCTTAGTACTGAAGCTTTCTTT.

This clone appeared a single time. The V gene is TRBV5-4, the J gene TRBJ1-1, with D possibly matching TRBD1 (5 bases). V was pared by 2 bases and J by 1 base, with 12 bases between. This CDR3 has 15 amino acids. Germline V gene sequence: CDR1 SGHNT, CDR2 YYREEE (reference sequence). The CDR3 protein is CASSFSGRGNTEAFF. CDR3 nucleotide sequence: TGTGCCAGCAGCTTCTCAGGGCGGGGGAACACTGAAGCTTTCTTT.

This sequence joins TRBV5-1 and TRBJ2-2, with 7 nucleotides matching TRBD1. The germline V gene has CDR1 SGHRS and CDR2 YFSETQ. CDR3 length: 14 amino acids. Trimming cost V 4 bases and J 6 bases; bases outside gene matches: 6. This chain's CDR3 is CASSTRGSAGELFF. Written as DNA, the CDR3 is TGCGCCAGCAGCACCAGGGGGAGTGCCGGGGAGCTGTTTTTT.

This clone appeared once. V usage is TRBV7-8 and J usage is TRBJ2-2; D unresolved. This CDR3 has 13 residues. Germline CDR1 SGHVS, CDR2 FQNEAQ. V lost 1 base and J 7 bases, leaving 7 bases between the germline ends. The DNA of the CDR3 is TGTGCCAGCAGCTTAGTCCAGGACGGGGAGCTGTTTTTT. The encoded protein is CASSLVQDGELFF. The full variable domain, with the rest looked up from reference TRBV7-8 and TRBJ2-2, is GAGVSQSPRYKVAKRGQDVALRCDPISGHVSLFWYQQALGQGPEFLTYFQNEAQLDKSGLPSDRFFAERPEGSVSTLKIQRTQQEDSAVYLCASSLVQDGELFFGEGSRLTVL.

This clone was counted a single time. This sequence joins TRBV5-4 and TRBJ2-4; 7 bases fit TRBD2. Germline lookup yields CDR1 SGHNT and CDR2 YYREEE (reference sequence). The length of the CDR3 is 14 residues. The V and J ends lost 3 bases and 8 bases, in that order; junction bases with no gene match: 8. CDR3 loop: CASSSPSGTDIQYF. CDR3 sequence (DNA): TGTGCCAGCAGCTCCCCTAGCGGCACGGACATTCAGTACTTC.

In this sample, this clone turned up once. This chain connects TRBV6-5 to TRBJ2-7; D is unclear. The V gene lost 3 bases and the J gene lost 2 bases, with 11 bases spanning the gap. The CDR3 has 14 amino acids. In germline, CDR1 is MNHEY, CDR2 SVGAGI. The DNA for the CDR3 is TGTGCCAGCAGTTATCGCCTAGATGCCTACGAGCAGTACTTC. Its translation is CASSYRLDAYEQYF.

Here the CDR3 DNA reads TGTGCCAGCTCACCACGGGAGTTTCCTGTCTCCTACGAGCAGTACTTC. Protein sequence: CASSPREFPVSYEQYF. The chain combines TRBV18 with TRBJ2-7, with TRBD2 as a possible D gene (5 bases). Trimming removed 1 base from V and 0 bases from J, with 13 bases in between. CDR3 size: 16 residues. In germline, CDR1 is KGHSH, CDR2 LQKENI.

This clone has only a few counts. This chain uses TRBV9 with TRBJ1-5, with D unclear. The CDR3 consists of 15 residues. Trimming removed 0 bases from V and 0 bases from J, with 7 bases in between. CDR1 SGDLS and CDR2 YYNGEE come from the germline V gene. Here the CDR3 reads CASSVGQFSNQPQHF. The CDR3 DNA reads TGTGCCAGCAGCGTAGGGCAGTTTAGCAATCAGCCCCAGCATTTT.

Only one count was recorded for this clone. J is TRBJ2-3 and V is TRBV4-1; 7 nucleotides line up with TRBD1. V lost 1 base to trimming and J lost 4 bases; unmatched junction nucleotides: 8. Germline V gene data show CDR1 as MGHRA and CDR2 as YSYEKL. This CDR3 contains 16 residues. The CDR3 sequence: CASSQGRQGRADTQYF. The CDR3 nucleotides are TGCGCCAGCAGCCAAGGACGACAGGGCAGGGCAGATACGCAGTATTTT.

The chain uses TRBV30 and TRBJ1-3; unclear D gene. The CDR3 extends over 13 amino acids. Trimming removed 2 bases at V and 7 bases at J, with 12 bases between. CDR1 is GTSNPN, CDR2 SVGIG, per germline (reference sequence). CDR3: CAWSPRAGNTIYF. CDR3 DNA sequence: TGTGCCTGGAGTCCCCGAGCGGGCAACACCATATATTTT.

This clone has only one observation. This chain connects TRBV28 to TRBJ2-1; 10 nucleotides agree with TRBD2. In germline, CDR1 is MDHEN, CDR2 SYDVKM. The CDR3 consists of 15 residues. V trimming: 6 bases; J trimming: 3 bases; junction bases outside the gene matches: 5. The CDR3 DNA reads as TGTGCCAGCAGACCCACTAGCGGGGACTACAATGAGCAGTTCTTC. It translates to CASRPTSGDYNEQFF.

The chain has TRBV30 and TRBJ1-4; 7 bases map to TRBD1. CDR3 length equals 15 residues. From germline, CDR1 is GTSNPN and CDR2 SVGIG (reference sequence). V trimming: 0 bases; J trimming: 3 bases; junction bases outside the gene matches: 4. CDR3 region: CAWSVPTGSNEKLFF. The CDR3 bases are TGTGCCTGGAGTGTACCGACAGGGTCTAATGAAAAACTGTTTTTT.

The chain recombines TRBV5-4 with TRBJ1-1, with D hard to call. Germline CDR1 is SGHNT and CDR2 is YYREEE (reference sequence). V lost 0 bases and J 4 bases, leaving 13 bases between the germline ends. The CDR3 is made up of 15 amino acids. DNA for the CDR3: TGTGCCAGCAGCTTGGAGGAGGGTGTTCGCACTGAAGCTTTCTTT. Translation gives CASSLEEGVRTEAFF.

V usage is TRBV19 and J usage is TRBJ1-5; weak D call: TRBD1 (5 bases). The germline gives CDR1 LNHDA, CDR2 SQIVND (reference sequence). The CDR3 runs to 13 residues. Trimming stripped 9 bases from V and 6 bases from J, with 15 bases between. In DNA, the CDR3 is TGTGCCAGCCATCTTGGGACTACTCAGCCCCAGCATTTT. Its protein is CASHLGTTQPQHF.

The chain links TRBV18 to TRBJ2-1, with TRBD1 matching 9 bases. CDR3 length equals 17 residues. J gave up 0 bases and V 4 bases, and 7 bases lay outside the gene matches. The V gene's germline CDR1 is KGHSH and CDR2 LQKENI. For the CDR3, the DNA is TGTGCCAGCTCACGCGAACAGGGGGCAGGCTCCTACAATGAGCAGTTCTTC. It is translated as CASSREQGAGSYNEQFF.

The chain links TRBV6-2 or TRBV6-3 to TRBJ2-1, with 14 nucleotides matching TRBD2. Germline-derived CDR1 and CDR2 are MNHEY and SVGEGT. The CDR3 loop spans 15 amino acids. Germline trimming cut 5 bases from V and 10 bases from J; bases unmatched to any gene: 7. The CDR3 spells CASSRLAGGVGEQFF. DNA for the CDR3: TGTGCCAGCAGTAGACTAGCGGGGGGGGTAGGGGAGCAGTTCTTC.

The chain links TRBV7-2 to TRBJ2-3; TRBD2 might be the D (7 bases). CDR1 is SGHTA, CDR2 FQGNSA, per germline. This CDR3 has 17 amino acids. V was cut by 5 bases and J by 0 bases, with 18 bases left in between. The chain's CDR3 is CASSRRGGGPSTDTQYF. DNA for the CDR3: TGTGCCAGCAGCCGCCGAGGGGGGGGCCCTAGCACAGATACGCAGTATTTT.

The chain combines TRBV29-1 with TRBJ1-1; D is perhaps TRBD1 (5 bases). V lost 6 bases and J lost 3, with 14 bases in between. The CDR3 is 13 residues long. In germline, CDR1 is SQVTM, CDR2 ANQGSEA. This chain's CDR3 is CSVVQELHTEAFF. The CDR3 DNA reads TGCAGCGTGGTACAGGAGCTGCACACTGAAGCTTTCTTT.

The chain links TRBV19 to TRBJ1-1, with 11 bases that match TRBD1. The CDR3 runs to 15 residues. Looked up from germline, CDR1 is LNHDA and CDR2 is SQIVND (reference sequence). V shed 3 bases, J shed 11 bases, and the junction held 11 bases outside the gene matches. The DNA for the CDR3 is TGTGCCAGTAGTATTGCGGGACAGGGGGTTATGCGCGCTTTCTTT. Translation gives CASSIAGQGVMRAFF.

The chain has TRBV3-1 (or the pseudogene TRBV3-2) and TRBJ2-1; D perhaps matches TRBD2 (7 bases). In germline, CDR1 is LGHDT, CDR2 YNNKEL (reference sequence). V was shortened by 4 bases and J by 10 bases, with 20 bases between the two germline ends. This CDR3 contains 15 residues. The CDR3, as DNA: TGTGCCAGCAGCCTCCCTGGGGGGGCCGGCAGAGAGCAGTTCTTC. The encoded protein is CASSLPGGAGREQFF.

Written as DNA, the CDR3 is TGTGCCAGCGGCGGGGGCTACAATGAGCAGTTCTTC. This gives the protein CASGGGYNEQFF. The gene calls are TRBV6-5 and TRBJ2-1; 7 bases are shared with TRBD2. This CDR3 contains 12 residues. V lost 8 bases to trimming and J lost 3 bases; unmatched junction nucleotides: 1. Germline V CDR1 and CDR2: MNHEY, SVGAGI.

The V gene is TRBV9, the J gene TRBJ1-5, with TRBD1 as a possible D gene (6 bases). Germline V gives CDR1 SGDLS, CDR2 YYNGEE. The length of the CDR3 is 15 residues. Trimming pared 0 bases from V and 4 bases from J, leaving 11 bases between. The CDR3: CASSVAGGANQPQHF. The DNA of the CDR3 is TGTGCCAGCAGCGTAGCGGGGGGGGCTAATCAGCCCCAGCATTTT. Supplemented by reference TRBV9 and TRBJ1-5, the full variable domain reads DSGVTQTPKHLITATGQRVTLRCSPRSGDLSVYWYQQSLDQGLQFLIQYYNGEERAKGNILERFSAQQFPDLHSELNLSSLELGDSALYFCASSVAGGANQPQHFGDGTRLSIL.

This clone showed up just once. The J gene is TRBJ2-3, the V gene TRBV27; D is perhaps TRBD2 (7 bases). Trimming removed 5 bases from V and 0 bases from J, with 24 bases in between. The CDR3 sequence is 19 residues long. The V gene's germline CDR1 is MNHEY and CDR2 SMNVEV (reference sequence). The CDR3 reads CASSPRRGGEIPSTDTQYF. Here the CDR3 DNA reads TGTGCCAGCAGTCCACGTAGGGGGGGTGAAATACCTAGCACAGATACGCAGTATTTT.

The chain recombines TRBV19 with TRBJ2-5; TRBD2 agrees at 9 bases. The CDR3 covers 16 residues. V lost 5 bases, J lost 5 bases, and 12 bases stayed unmatched. CDR1 and CDR2 from the germline V gene are LNHDA and SQIVND (reference sequence). CDR3 protein: CASSPREAGGRETQYF. CDR3 bases: TGTGCCAGTAGTCCCCGTGAGGCGGGGGGGAGGGAGACCCAGTACTTC.